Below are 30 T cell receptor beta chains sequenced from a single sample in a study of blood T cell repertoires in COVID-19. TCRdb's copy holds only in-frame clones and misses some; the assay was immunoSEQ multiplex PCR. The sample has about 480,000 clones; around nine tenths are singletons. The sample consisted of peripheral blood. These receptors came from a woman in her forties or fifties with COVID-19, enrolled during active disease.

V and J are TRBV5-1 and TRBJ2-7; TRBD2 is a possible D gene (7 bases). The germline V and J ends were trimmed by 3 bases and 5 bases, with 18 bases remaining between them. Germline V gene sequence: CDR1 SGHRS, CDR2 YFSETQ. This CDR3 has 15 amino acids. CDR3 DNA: TGCGCCAGCAGCTCTGAGGGGGGGCGAGGTAACGAGCAGTACTTC. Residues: CASSSEGGRGNEQYF. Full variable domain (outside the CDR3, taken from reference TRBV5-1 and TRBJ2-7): KAGVTQTPRYLIKTRGQQVTLSCSPISGHRSVSWYQQTPGQGLQFLFEYFSETQRNKGNFPGRFSGRQFSNSRSEMNVSTLELGDSALYLCASSSEGGRGNEQYFGPGTRLTVT.

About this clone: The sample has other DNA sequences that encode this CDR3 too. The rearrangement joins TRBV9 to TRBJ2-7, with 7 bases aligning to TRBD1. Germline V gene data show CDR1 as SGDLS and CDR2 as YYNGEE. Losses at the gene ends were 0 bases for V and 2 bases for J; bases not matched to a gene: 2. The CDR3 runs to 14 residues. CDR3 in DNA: TGTGCCAGCAGCGTAGGCCAGGGGGCCTACGAGCAGTACTTC. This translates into CASSVGQGAYEQYF.

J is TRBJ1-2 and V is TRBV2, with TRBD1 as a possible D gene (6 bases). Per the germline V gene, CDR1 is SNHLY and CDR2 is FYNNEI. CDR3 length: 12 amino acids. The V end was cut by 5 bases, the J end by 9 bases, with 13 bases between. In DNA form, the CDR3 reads TGTGCCAGCAGTATAACAGGGCGCAGCTACACCTTC. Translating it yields CASSITGRSYTF.

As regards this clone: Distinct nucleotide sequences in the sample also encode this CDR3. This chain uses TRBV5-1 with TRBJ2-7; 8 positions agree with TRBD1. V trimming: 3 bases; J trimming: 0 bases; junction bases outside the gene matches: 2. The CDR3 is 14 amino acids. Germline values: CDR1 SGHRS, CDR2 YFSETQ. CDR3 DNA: TGCGCCAGCAGCTCCACAGGGGGCTCCTACGAGCAGTACTTC. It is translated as CASSSTGGSYEQYF.

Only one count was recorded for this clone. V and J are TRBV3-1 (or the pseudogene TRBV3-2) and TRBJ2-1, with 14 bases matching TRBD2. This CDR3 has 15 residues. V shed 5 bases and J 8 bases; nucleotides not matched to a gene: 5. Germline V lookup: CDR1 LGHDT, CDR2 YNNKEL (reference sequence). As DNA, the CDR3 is TGTGCCAGCAGCGTGAGACTAGCGGGGGGGGATGAGCAGTTCTTC. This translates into CASSVRLAGGDEQFF.

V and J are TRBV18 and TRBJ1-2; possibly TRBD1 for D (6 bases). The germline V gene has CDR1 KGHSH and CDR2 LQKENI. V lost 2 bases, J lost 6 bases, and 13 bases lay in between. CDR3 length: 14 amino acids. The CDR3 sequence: CASSPTTGSDGYTF. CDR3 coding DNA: TGTGCCAGCTCACCAACTACAGGGTCTGATGGCTACACCTTC.

The CDR3 loop is CASSSLQQGAGTDTQYF. As DNA, the CDR3 is TGCGCCAGCAGCTCTCTGCAGCAGGGGGCAGGGACAGATACGCAGTATTTT. The chain employs TRBV5-1 and TRBJ2-3, with TRBD1 matching 8 bases. V gave up 3 bases and J gave up 3 bases; unmatched junction bases: 12. Per the germline V gene, CDR1 is SGHRS and CDR2 is YFSETQ. This CDR3 has 17 amino acids.

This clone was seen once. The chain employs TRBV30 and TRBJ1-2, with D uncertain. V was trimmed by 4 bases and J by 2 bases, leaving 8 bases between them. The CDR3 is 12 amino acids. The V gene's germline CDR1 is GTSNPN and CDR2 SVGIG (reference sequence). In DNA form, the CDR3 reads TGTGCCTGGAAGGTGGAGAACTATGGCTACACCTTC. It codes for CAWKVENYGYTF.

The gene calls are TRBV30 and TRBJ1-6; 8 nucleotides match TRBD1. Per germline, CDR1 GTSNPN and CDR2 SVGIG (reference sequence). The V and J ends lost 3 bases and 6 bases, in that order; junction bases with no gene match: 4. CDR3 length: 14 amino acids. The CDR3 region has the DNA TGTGCCTGGAGCAGGGGGCCCGGTAATTCACCCCTCCACTTT. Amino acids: CAWSRGPGNSPLHF. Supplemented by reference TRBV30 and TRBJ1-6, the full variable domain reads SQTIHQWPATLVQPVGSPLSLECTVEGTSNPNLYWYRQAAGRGLQLLFYSVGIGQISSEVPQNLSASRPQDRQFILSSKKLLLSDSGFYLCAWSRGPGNSPLHFGNGTRLTVT.

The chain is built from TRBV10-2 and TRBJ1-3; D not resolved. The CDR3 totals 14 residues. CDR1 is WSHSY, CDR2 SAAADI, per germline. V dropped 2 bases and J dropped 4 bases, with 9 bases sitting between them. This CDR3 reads CASSEGRRGNTIYF. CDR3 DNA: TGCGCCAGCAGTGAGGGGCGAAGAGGAAACACCATATATTTT.

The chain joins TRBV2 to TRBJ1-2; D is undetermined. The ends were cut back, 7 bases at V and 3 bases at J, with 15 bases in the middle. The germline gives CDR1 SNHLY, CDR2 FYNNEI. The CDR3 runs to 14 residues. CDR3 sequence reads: CASTNLPADYGYTF. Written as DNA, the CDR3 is TGTGCCAGCACTAACTTACCGGCGGACTATGGCTACACCTTC. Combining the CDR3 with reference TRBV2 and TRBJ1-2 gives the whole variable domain EPEVTQTPSHQVTQMGQEVILRCVPISNHLYFYWYRQILGQKVEFLVSFYNNEISEKSEIFDDQFSVERPDGSNFTLKIRSTKLEDSAMYFCASTNLPADYGYTFGSGTRLTVV.

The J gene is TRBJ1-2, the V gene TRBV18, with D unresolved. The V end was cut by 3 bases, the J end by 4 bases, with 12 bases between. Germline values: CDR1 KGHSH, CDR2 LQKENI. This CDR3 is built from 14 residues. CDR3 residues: CASSPSSGIYGYTF. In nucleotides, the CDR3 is TGTGCCAGCTCACCGAGTTCGGGTATCTATGGCTACACCTTC.

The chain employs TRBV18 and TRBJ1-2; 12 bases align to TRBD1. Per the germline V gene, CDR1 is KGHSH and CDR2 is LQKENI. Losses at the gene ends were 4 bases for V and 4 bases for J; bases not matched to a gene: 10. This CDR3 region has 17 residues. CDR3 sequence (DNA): TGTGCCAGCTCACAGGACCCCGGGACAGGGGGCGCCTATGGCTACACCTTC. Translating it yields CASSQDPGTGGAYGYTF.

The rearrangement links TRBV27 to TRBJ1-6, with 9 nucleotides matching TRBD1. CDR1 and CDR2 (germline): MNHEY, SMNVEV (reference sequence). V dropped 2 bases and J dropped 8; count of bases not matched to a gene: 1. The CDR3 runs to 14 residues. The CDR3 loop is CASSLDRGYSPLHF. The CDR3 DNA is TGTGCCAGCAGTTTAGACAGGGGGTATTCACCCCTCCACTTT.

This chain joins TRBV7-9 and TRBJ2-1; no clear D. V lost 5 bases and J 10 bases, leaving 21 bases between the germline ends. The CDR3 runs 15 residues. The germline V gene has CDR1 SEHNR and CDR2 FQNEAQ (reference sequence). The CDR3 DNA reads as TGTGCCAGCAGCCCCCCTCGGGTCGGCGAAAGGGAGCAGTTCTTC. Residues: CASSPPRVGEREQFF.

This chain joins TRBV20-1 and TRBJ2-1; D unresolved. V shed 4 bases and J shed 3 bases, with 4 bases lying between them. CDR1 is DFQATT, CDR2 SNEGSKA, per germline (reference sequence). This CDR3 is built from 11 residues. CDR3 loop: CSATLYNEQFF. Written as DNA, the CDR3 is TGCAGTGCTACCCTCTACAATGAGCAGTTCTTC.

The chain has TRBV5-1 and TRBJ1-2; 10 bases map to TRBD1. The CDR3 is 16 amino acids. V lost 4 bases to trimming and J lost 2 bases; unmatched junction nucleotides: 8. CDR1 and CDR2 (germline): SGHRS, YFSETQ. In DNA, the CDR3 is TGCGCCAGCAGCCCCCAAGGGGGACAGGGGAACTATGGCTACACCTTC. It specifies CASSPQGGQGNYGYTF.

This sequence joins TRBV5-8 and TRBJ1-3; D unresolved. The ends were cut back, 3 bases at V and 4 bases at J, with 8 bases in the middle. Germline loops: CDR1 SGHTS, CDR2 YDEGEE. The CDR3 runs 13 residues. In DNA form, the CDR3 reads TGTGCCAGCAGCTCATTCAGGGGAAACACCATATATTTT. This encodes CASSSFRGNTIYF.

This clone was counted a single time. The CDR3 is CASSIRQGQGMNTEAFF. CDR3 DNA: TGTGCCAGTAGTATAAGACAGGGTCAGGGGATGAACACTGAAGCTTTCTTT. V gene TRBV19 combines with J gene TRBJ1-1, with 7 bases aligning to TRBD1. The CDR3 is 17 residues long. CDR1 is LNHDA, CDR2 SQIVND, per germline (reference sequence). The J segment lost 0 bases and the V segment lost 2 bases, leaving 9 bases of the junction unmatched.

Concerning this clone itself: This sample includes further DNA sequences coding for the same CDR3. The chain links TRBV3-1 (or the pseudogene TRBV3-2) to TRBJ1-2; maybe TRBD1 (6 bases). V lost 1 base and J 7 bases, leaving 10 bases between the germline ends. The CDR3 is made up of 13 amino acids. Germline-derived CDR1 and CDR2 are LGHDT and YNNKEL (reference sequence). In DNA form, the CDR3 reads TGTGCCAGCAGCCAAGGACAGGCCCGTGGCTACACCTTC. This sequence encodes CASSQGQARGYTF.

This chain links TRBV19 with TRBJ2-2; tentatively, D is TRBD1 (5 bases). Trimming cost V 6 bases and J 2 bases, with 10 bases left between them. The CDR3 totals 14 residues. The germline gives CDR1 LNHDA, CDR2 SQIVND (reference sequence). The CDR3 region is CASSLQGNTGELFF. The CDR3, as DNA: TGTGCCAGTAGCCTTCAGGGAAACACCGGGGAGCTGTTTTTT.

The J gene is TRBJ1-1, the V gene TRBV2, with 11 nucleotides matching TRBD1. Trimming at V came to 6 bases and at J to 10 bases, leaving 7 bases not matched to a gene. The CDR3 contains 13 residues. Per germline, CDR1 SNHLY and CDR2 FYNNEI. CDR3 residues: CASRGGQGARAFF. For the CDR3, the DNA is TGTGCCAGCAGAGGTGGACAGGGGGCGCGAGCTTTCTTT.

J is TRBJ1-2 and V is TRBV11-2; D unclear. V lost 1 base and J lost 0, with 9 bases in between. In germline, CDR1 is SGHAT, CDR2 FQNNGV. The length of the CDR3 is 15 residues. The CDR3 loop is CASSLAGAANYGYTF. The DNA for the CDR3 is TGTGCCAGCAGCTTAGCGGGAGCAGCTAACTATGGCTACACCTTC.

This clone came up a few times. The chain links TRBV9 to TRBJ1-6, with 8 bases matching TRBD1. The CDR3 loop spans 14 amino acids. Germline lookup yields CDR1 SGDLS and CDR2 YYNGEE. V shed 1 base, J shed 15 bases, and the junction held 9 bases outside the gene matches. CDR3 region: CASSVSWTGRDLHF. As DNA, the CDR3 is TGTGCCAGCAGCGTATCCTGGACAGGGAGGGACCTCCACTTT.

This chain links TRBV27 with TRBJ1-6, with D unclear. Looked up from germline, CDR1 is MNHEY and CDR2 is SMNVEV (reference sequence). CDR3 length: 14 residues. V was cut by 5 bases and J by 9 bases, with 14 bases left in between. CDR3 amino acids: CASSVDPGRSPLHF. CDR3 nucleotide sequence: TGTGCCAGCAGTGTTGACCCAGGTCGTTCACCCCTCCACTTT.

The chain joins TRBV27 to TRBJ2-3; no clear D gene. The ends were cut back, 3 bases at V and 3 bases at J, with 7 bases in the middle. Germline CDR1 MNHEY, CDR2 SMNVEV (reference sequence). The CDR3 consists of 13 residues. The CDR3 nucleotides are TGTGCCAGCAGTTTTGCGGTGACAGATACGCAGTATTTT. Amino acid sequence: CASSFAVTDTQYF.

CDR3 residues: CASHVMYGYTF. In nucleotides, the CDR3 is TGTGCCAGCCATGTCATGTATGGCTACACCTTC. The chain employs TRBV2 and TRBJ1-2; D remains unclear. Germline lookup yields CDR1 SNHLY and CDR2 FYNNEI. Trimming took off 8 bases at V and 5 bases at J, with 9 bases between the two ends. The length of the CDR3 is 11 residues.

CDR3 protein: CASGRGRLPYEQYF. The CDR3 DNA sequence: TGTGCCAGCGGGCGGGGTAGGCTCCCCTACGAGCAGTACTTC. The J gene is TRBJ2-7, the V gene TRBV28; a weak D match, TRBD2 (6 bases). The germline V and J ends were trimmed by 8 bases and 2 bases, with 16 bases remaining between them. The CDR3 has 14 residues. Per germline, CDR1 MDHEN and CDR2 SYDVKM.

The CDR3 DNA reads TGTGCCATCAGTGAAAGGGGACCGGGACAGCACACTGAAGCTTTCTTT. It encodes CAISERGPGQHTEAFF. V is TRBV10-3 and J is TRBJ1-1; TRBD1 aligns across 7 bases. The J segment lost 3 bases and the V segment lost 3 bases, leaving 10 bases of the junction unmatched. The CDR3 length is 16 residues. Germline loops: CDR1 ENHRY, CDR2 SYGVKD.

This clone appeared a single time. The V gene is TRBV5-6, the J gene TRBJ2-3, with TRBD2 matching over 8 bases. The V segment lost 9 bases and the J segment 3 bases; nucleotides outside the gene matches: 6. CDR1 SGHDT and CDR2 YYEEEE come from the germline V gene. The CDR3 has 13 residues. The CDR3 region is CATRGGHTDTQYF. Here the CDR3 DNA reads TGTGCCACCCGGGGGGGGCATACAGATACGCAGTATTTT.